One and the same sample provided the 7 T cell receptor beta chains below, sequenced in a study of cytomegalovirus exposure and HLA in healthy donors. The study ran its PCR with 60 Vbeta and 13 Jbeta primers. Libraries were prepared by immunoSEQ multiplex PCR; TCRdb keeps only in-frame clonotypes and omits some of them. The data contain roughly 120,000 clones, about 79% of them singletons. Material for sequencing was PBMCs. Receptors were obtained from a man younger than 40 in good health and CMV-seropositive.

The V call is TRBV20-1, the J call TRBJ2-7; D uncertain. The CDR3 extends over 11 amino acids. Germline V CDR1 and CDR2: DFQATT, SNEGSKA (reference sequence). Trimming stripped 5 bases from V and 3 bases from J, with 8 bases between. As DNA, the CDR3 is TGCAGTGCTCTATTCATCTACGAGCAGTACTTC. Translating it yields CSALFIYEQYF.

For the CDR3, the DNA is TGTGCCAGCTCCAAAAAGGGGTTTGGTACGGGGGTGACCAGTTTCAGAGTGGAGCCCCAGCATTTT. Translating gives CASSKKGFGTGVTSFRVEPQHF. The V gene is TRBV27, the J gene TRBJ1-5; TRBD1 is a possible D gene (5 bases). The CDR3 spans 22 residues. Trimming removed 8 bases from V and 8 bases from J, with 43 bases in between. The V gene's germline CDR1 is MNHEY and CDR2 SMNVEV (reference sequence).

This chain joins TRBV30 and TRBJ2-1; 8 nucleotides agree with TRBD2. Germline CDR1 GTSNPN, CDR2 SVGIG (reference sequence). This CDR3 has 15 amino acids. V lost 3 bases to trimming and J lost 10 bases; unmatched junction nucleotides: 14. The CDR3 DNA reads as TGTGCCTGGAGCCAATTTACGGGGGGGCCACCCGAGCAGTTCTTC. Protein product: CAWSQFTGGPPEQFF.

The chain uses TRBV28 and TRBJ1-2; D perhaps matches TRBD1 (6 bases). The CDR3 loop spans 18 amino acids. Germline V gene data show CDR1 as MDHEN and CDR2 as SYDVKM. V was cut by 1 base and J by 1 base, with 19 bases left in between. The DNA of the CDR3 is TGTGCCAGCAGTTTATTATTCGACAGGCCCACACTTAACTATGGCTACACCTTC. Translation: CASSLLFDRPTLNYGYTF.

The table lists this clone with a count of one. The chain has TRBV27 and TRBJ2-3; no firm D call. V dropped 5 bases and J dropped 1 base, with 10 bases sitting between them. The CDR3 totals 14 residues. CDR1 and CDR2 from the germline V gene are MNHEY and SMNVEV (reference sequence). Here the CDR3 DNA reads TGTGCCAGCAGTCCTCGTCGTCGCACAGATACGCAGTATTTT. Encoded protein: CASSPRRRTDTQYF.

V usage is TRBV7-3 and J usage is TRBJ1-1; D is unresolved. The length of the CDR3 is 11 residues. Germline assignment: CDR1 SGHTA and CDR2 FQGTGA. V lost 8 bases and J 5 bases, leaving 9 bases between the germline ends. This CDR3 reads CASQSGTEAFF. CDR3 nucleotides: TGTGCCAGCCAGTCGGGAACTGAAGCTTTCTTT.

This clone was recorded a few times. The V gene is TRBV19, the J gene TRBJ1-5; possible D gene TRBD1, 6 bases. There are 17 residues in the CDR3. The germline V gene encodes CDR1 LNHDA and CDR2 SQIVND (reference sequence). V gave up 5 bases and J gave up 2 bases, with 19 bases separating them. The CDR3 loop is CASSPERGGVGNQPQHF. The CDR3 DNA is TGTGCCAGTAGTCCGGAGAGGGGGGGAGTCGGCAATCAGCCCCAGCATTTT.